This TCR beta chain was captured in a study of blood T cell repertoires in COVID-19. Study context: T cells, B-cell-depleted T cells, or PBMCs provided the cDNA or gDNA that served as material.

Measured with immunoSEQ multiplex PCR; TCRdb has only the in-frame clones, and not every one. The sample records about 130,000 clones, roughly nine tenths being singletons. The specimen was peripheral blood. The TCR was taken from a woman aged 65 to 85 with COVID-19, enrolled during active disease.

Here the CDR3 DNA reads TGTGCCAGTCGGGGTAGGGGACAGGGGTATAATTCACCCCTCCACTTT. Amino acids: CASRGRGQGYNSPLHF. The chain couples TRBV19 to TRBJ1-6; 10 bases agree with TRBD1. The germline V gene has CDR1 LNHDA and CDR2 SQIVND (reference sequence). Germline trimming cut 8 bases from V and 4 bases from J; bases unmatched to any gene: 8. This CDR3 has 16 residues. The full variable domain, completed using reference TRBV19 and TRBJ1-6, is DGGITQSPKYLFRKEGQNVTLSCEQNLNHDAMYWYRQDPGQGLRLIYYSQIVNDFQKGDIAEGYSVSREKKESFPLTVTSAQKNPTAFYLCASRGRGQGYNSPLHFGNGTRLTVT.